This TCR beta chain was captured by sequencing in a study of cytomegalovirus exposure and HLA in healthy donors (dated by TCRdb to 2017 to 2019). Background for the entire study: An earlier analysis of 587 of the donors reported 276 Gb of sequence data and roughly 120 million unique TCR beta sequences obtained from about 170 million T cells. About 300 gigabases of sequencing data and tens of millions of unique TCR sequences were included in an early release covering under 650 HLA-typed donors. Of the roughly 400 genotyped donors, 70% to 90% were placed in the genetic ancestry cluster associated with self-reported Caucasian donors. The study aimed to test whether signatures of past pathogen exposure could be identified by cataloging public T cell receptors. The study profiled the T cell repertoires of 500 to 800 subjects by immunosequencing and related them to cytomegalovirus serostatus. A separate validation cohort of more than 100 different subjects was used in addition to the roughly 670-subject first cohort. To predict cytomegalovirus infection status, the study brought together high-throughput TCR immunosequencing, statistical association of individual TCRs with disease status, and machine learning. A later analysis re-analyzed previously published TCR beta repertoires from approximately 700 donors and added high-resolution HLA genotyping to study TCR occurrence patterns. The later analysis used no new phenotypic data to find candidate immune exposures, relying instead on TCR beta sequences and their occurrence across donors. In an earlier analysis of several hundred of the donors, high-throughput TCR beta sequencing was used to judge whether each TCR beta V gene segment behaved as functional or pseudogenic. Donor age, sex, ethnicity and CMV serostatus were compiled alongside the repertoire data. Genome-wide SNP genotypes for about 55% of the 666 donors were used in a later genetic analysis, which treated that subset as a discovery cohort. Every discovery cohort repertoire had been produced on one sequencing platform. HLA typing included class I and class II loci at four-digit resolution. The number of typed donors differed by locus: 629-630 for A, B, C, DRB1 and DQB1; some 500 for DQA1; about 600 for DPA1; and some 430 for DPB1. A handful of DR-DQ haplotypes were handled as single units for association and clustering because linkage in the cohort was strong. Among 300 to 500 genotyped donors of the cohort, an average of roughly 230,000 unique TCR beta nucleotide sequences was sequenced per donor, of which about 18% were non-productive.

The CDR1 and CDR2 encoded by the germline V gene (reference sequence) are SSHAT and FNYEAQ. The CDR3 spans 16 residues, from the cysteine through the phenylalanine. The CDR3 DNA has 48 bases and is translated from base 1. In the case of this clone: The specificity of this receptor is unknown. A read error may account for a junction end that differs from germline.

In total, 630 or so healthy bone marrow donors made up the cohort. All cohort members were sampled while nominally healthy, although unrecorded immune exposures were likely present. The donor was CMV seropositive and belonged to the group of 250 to 300 seropositive cohort members. A peripheral blood sample was provided by each donor, and peripheral blood mononuclear cells were used for TCR beta sequencing. Genomic DNA was extracted from the blood cell samples with the Qiagen DNeasy Blood Extraction Kit. Receptor libraries were prepared by the immunoSEQ multiplex PCR assay. For the multiplex PCR, a mixture combining 60 forward primers for TCR Vbeta segments and 13 reverse primers for TCR Jbeta segments was used. The CDR3 region of rearranged TCR beta genes was amplified from genomic DNA by a multiplex PCR assay. The amplified TCR beta libraries were sequenced on the Illumina HiSeq System as 87-base-pair reads. As for how the authors treated the data: A later analysis counted tens of millions of unique TCR beta chains across the 640 or so repertoires, and around 12 million of these chains were shared by at least two donors. A nearest-neighbor algorithm error-corrected the raw reads and collapsed the reads into unique sequences, merging closely related sequences to remove PCR and sequencing errors. CDR3 sequences were aligned to IMGT reference sequences to assign V, D and J gene segments. For a sequence to be retained, at least a six-nucleotide match to both a V gene segment and a J gene segment was required. Rearrangements were classified as productive when the CDR3 lacked stop codons and remained in frame with V and J, and all other rearrangements were classified as non-productive. CDR3 was defined according to IMGT convention as the region running from the second conserved V-encoded cysteine to the conserved J-encoded phenylalanine. In an earlier analysis of 587 of the donors, sequences lacking an unambiguous match to a single V gene segment were excluded. In an earlier analysis of 450 to 750 of the donors, a V segment was called functional when productive rearrangements were above 56.7%, and segregating when the standard deviation between donors exceeded 5%. A statistical classification framework was developed to diagnose cytomegalovirus status using the catalog of TCR beta chain sequences. In a later analysis, V and J genes were assigned by comparing TCR nucleotide sequences against IMGT/GENE-DB human TR gene sequences. A later analysis assigned CDR3 sequences and most-parsimonious VDJ recombination scenarios with the TCRdist pipeline. In a later analysis, each TCR beta chain was defined by its CDR3 amino acid sequence together with its V-gene family, and reads without a unique V-gene family were excluded. In a later analysis, 450 to 600 highly shared, low-generation-probability nucleotide sequences were removed to address suspected cross-contamination and a sequencing artifact. In a later analysis, a clonal expansion index was calculated for each public chain from normalized within-repertoire ranks of inferred template counts. In a later analysis, generation probabilities were computed using a VDJ recombination model fitted to out-of-frame rearrangements, and the results were checked against IGoR. In a later analysis, TCR-TCR, TCR-HLA and TCR-CMV co-occurrence was scored with hypergeometric tests, and a repertoire-size bias correction was applied to TCR pairs. To estimate false discovery rates, a later analysis permuted the HLA or CMV assignments 20 times. In a later analysis, co-occurring TCRs were grouped using DBSCAN, and TCRdist sequence similarity was added for clustering within HLA-allele-positive subsets. Co-occurrence clustering excluded repertoires with fewer than 30,000 or more than 120,000 public chains, plus five with anomalous nucleotide sharing. Drawn from immuneACCESS, this table holds only the in-frame rearrangements with V and J called that TCRdb kept. Clones are partly lost; checked studies trace under half to an unresolved V gene and leave the rest unexplained. V, J and clone size are taken as reported in that table, and D and trimming were inferred from the DNA itself. Within this sample are about 82,000 clones, with over 9.5% of them counted one time only. Of the sample, approximately 25% is held by the ten largest clones.

On the study overall, not on this receptor specifically: Broadly in line with IMGT annotations, most TCR beta V segments showed up in productive rearrangements about 90% or about 30% of the time in an earlier analysis of around 600 of the donors. Because the 87-base-pair reads could not distinguish some IMGT-functional V segments, including TRBV6-2 and TRBV6-3, those segments were excluded. Specific HLA alleles were associated with roughly 16,000 TCR beta sequences at a false discovery rate of 0.05 in a later analysis. A cluster of highly shared sequence variants was judged likely to be a technical artifact of the sequencing pipeline. Roughly uniform sequencing depth across donors was assumed in presence/absence analyses, although this assumption may not hold. In a later genetic analysis, a missense DCLRE1C variant was associated with V-gene and J-gene trimming of TCR beta chains, and the association was replicated in an independent cohort. A later analysis found that most CMV-associated TCR beta chains appeared HLA-restricted, with HLA associations seemingly driven largely by CMV exposure. In a later genetic analysis, fewer N-insertions in productive TCRs were reported among donors in an Asian-associated ancestry cluster than the approximately 710-donor mean. A further reported finding was that TCR beta sequences accurately predicted the HLA-A and HLA-B alleles for most subjects in the first cohort. A few of the identified cytomegalovirus-associated TCR beta chains were confirmed in vitro to be specific for cytomegalovirus antigens. Because counts were too low, roughly 17 rarely observed V segments, including chromosome 9 orphons, were left out of the earlier analysis of approximately 580 of the donors. The authors suggested that the approach could potentially be extended to other disease states and immunological phenotypes. A later analysis reported that several top co-occurrence clusters appeared linked to parvovirus B19, influenza, CMV and Epstein-Barr virus. Linkage disequilibrium might explain the correlated functional status among segregating V segments, but an unknown experimental factor could not be ruled out. HLA typing was unavailable for some donors at each locus, so association tests used only the typed subset. Most TCR sequences were seen in very few donors, while some public TCRs were found in many individuals. When HLA alleles, especially DR and DQ, strongly co-occurred, TCR associations were difficult to assign to individual alleles. Only TCR beta chains were sequenced in this cohort, and the absence of alpha or paired-chain data limited detectable features. In a later analysis, the rate of TCR association differed among HLA loci, with DRB1 alleles having the most associated TCRs and HLA-C alleles having the fewest. Immune exposure information for the cohort was limited to CMV serostatus. The classifier was reported to diagnose cytomegalovirus status with high specificity and sensitivity in both the original and validation cohorts. The study gave a list of more than 150 TCR beta chains associated with cytomegalovirus. In a later analysis, HLA-associated TCR beta chains showed more clonal expansion and lower generation probabilities than non-associated chains that were equally common.

The source is a man aged 60 to 75 in good health and CMV-seropositive. The specimen was PBMCs. Rearrangement joined TRBV7-7 to TRBJ2-5; 9 middle bases align to TRBD1. The CDR3 is CASSLGTGRDQETQYF. The nucleotide sequence is given as TGTGCTAGCAGCTTAGGGACAGGGAGGGACCAAGAGACCCAGTACTTC.